A single sample is the source of the 13 T cell receptor beta chains below, sequenced in a study of T-cell reconstitution after alpha-beta-depleted transplantation in children. Preparing the TCRbeta library involved the use of unique molecular identifiers. TCRdb recomputed calls from the PCR reads with MiXCR, one row per CDR3 protein. Of 120,000 or so distinct CDR3 sequences in the sample, 10% are singletons; the top ten hold approximately 8%. Sequencing was performed on PBMCs from the stem cell graft donor, taken from the stem cell graft. The receptor set was obtained from a human donor who donated a stem cell graft to a child with acute lymphoblastic leukemia.

There are many counts of this clonotype. The chain is built from TRBV5-1 and TRBJ2-2, with D perhaps given as TRBD1 or TRBD2 (5 bases each). CDR1 is SGHRS, CDR2 YFSETQ, per germline. The CDR3 has 15 residues. V dropped 2 bases and J dropped 6 bases, with 14 bases sitting between them. CDR3 amino acids: CASSFKAWGSGELFF. The CDR3 DNA follows: TGCGCCAGCAGCTTTAAGGCGTGGGGGTCCGGGGAGCTGTTTTTT. The full variable domain, with the rest looked up from reference TRBV5-1 and TRBJ2-2, is KAGVTQTPRYLIKTRGQQVTLSCSPISGHRSVSWYQQTPGQGLQFLFEYFSETQRNKGNFPGRFSGRQFSNSRSEMNVSTLELGDSALYLCASSFKAWGSGELFFGEGSRLTVL.

This clonotype showed up many times. The chain employs TRBV6-1 and TRBJ1-5; TRBD1 is a possible D gene (6 bases). CDR1 and CDR2 from the germline V gene are MNHNS and SASEGT. Trimming shortened V by 9 bases and J by 5 bases, and 14 bases separated the two germline ends. The CDR3 sequence is 13 residues long. CDR3 sequence reads: CASLQGKDQPQHF. Written as DNA, the CDR3 is TGTGCCAGTTTACAGGGAAAAGATCAGCCCCAGCATTTT.

This clonotype has ten or more counts. The V gene is TRBV19, the J gene TRBJ1-2; D unresolved. The germline gives CDR1 LNHDA, CDR2 SQIVND (reference sequence). Trimming left V 1 base short and J 1 base short, with 19 bases between. The CDR3 sequence is 18 residues long. The CDR3 spells CASSIGTSAVLFNYGYTF. The CDR3 DNA reads as TGTGCCAGTAGTATAGGAACTTCGGCCGTCTTATTTAACTATGGCTACACCTTC.

Ten or more counts support this clonotype. The rearrangement links TRBV7-2 to TRBJ1-2; D possibly corresponds to TRBD1 (6 bases). V shed 4 bases and J shed 6 bases, with 12 bases lying between them. CDR1 is SGHTA, CDR2 FQGNSA, per germline. The CDR3 spans 13 residues. CDR3 residues: CASSSRGGHGYTF. Here the CDR3 DNA reads TGTGCCAGCAGCTCTAGGGGGGGCCATGGCTACACCTTC. The full variable domain, its missing parts supplied by reference TRBV7-2 and TRBJ1-2, is GAGVSQSPSNKVTEKGKDVELRCDPISGHTALYWYRQSLGQGLEFLIYFQGNSAPDKSGLPSDRFSAERTGGSVSTLTIQRTQQEDSAVYLCASSSRGGHGYTFGSGTRLTVV.

This clonotype was seen at least ten times. The germline gene is not matched at one end of the junction; a read error may be the cause. The J gene is TRBJ1-2, the V gene TRBV4-1; no firm D call. Germline V lookup: CDR1 MGHRA, CDR2 YSYEKL. The CDR3 spans 12 residues. CDR3 region: CASSQGLRPKLF. For the CDR3, the DNA is TGCGCCAGCAGCCAAGGTTTAAGACCGAAACTCTTC.

This clonotype was detected ten times or more. The chain uses TRBV6-1 and TRBJ2-6; D gene unclear. The CDR3 has 15 residues. Deletions cut 4 bases from V and 1 base from J, with 8 bases between. Germline V gene sequence: CDR1 MNHNS, CDR2 SASEGT. The CDR3 spells CASSAQESGANVLTF. In nucleotides, the CDR3 is TGTGCCAGCAGTGCCCAGGAATCTGGGGCCAACGTCCTGACTTTC.

This clonotype was recorded at least ten times. The chain carries TRBV5-1 and TRBJ2-3; 9 positions agree with TRBD2. Germline V gene lookup returns CDR1 SGHRS and CDR2 YFSETQ. This CDR3 comprises 15 residues. The V segment lost 0 bases and the J segment 1 base; nucleotides outside the gene matches: 0. In nucleotides, the CDR3 is TGCGCCAGCAGCTTGGAGCGGGAGGGCACAGATACGCAGTATTTT. Amino acid sequence: CASSLEREGTDTQYF.

At least ten counts were recorded for this clonotype. This sequence joins TRBV11-2 and TRBJ2-1, with 13 bases lining up with TRBD2. CDR3 size: 20 residues. With 2 bases clipped from V and 0 bases from J, the junction kept 10 bases outside the gene matches. Germline V CDR1 and CDR2: SGHAT, FQNNGV. DNA of the CDR3: TGTGCCAGCAGCTTACTGGGACTAGCGGGATTTAAAGGCTCCTACAATGAGCAGTTCTTC. This sequence encodes CASSLLGLAGFKGSYNEQFF.

This clonotype was seen many times. The chain recombines TRBV19 with TRBJ2-1; perhaps TRBD2 as D (6 bases). CDR3 length equals 13 residues. Germline-derived CDR1 and CDR2 are LNHDA and SQIVND (reference sequence). V dropped 1 base and J dropped 7 bases, with 8 bases sitting between them. DNA for the CDR3: TGTGCCAGTAGTATAGGACTAGTGAATGAGCAGTTCTTC. It is translated as CASSIGLVNEQFF.

This clonotype has at least ten counts. The chain combines TRBV7-2 with TRBJ1-5, with TRBD1 matching 10 bases. Trimming at V came to 4 bases and at J to 1 base, leaving 7 bases not matched to a gene. CDR1 SGHTA and CDR2 FQGNSA come from the germline V gene. The CDR3 has 17 amino acids. Written as DNA, the CDR3 is TGTGCCAGCAGCTCTATGACAGGGGGCATCAGCAATCAGCCCCAGCATTTT. This codes for CASSSMTGGISNQPQHF.

There are many counts of this clonotype. The chain uses TRBV4-3 and TRBJ1-1; a possible D gene is TRBD1 (6 bases). The V gene lost 0 bases and the J gene lost 0 bases, with 11 bases spanning the gap. The length of the CDR3 is 16 residues. Germline assignment: CDR1 LGHNA and CDR2 YSLEER. The CDR3 reads CASSQDLRDMNTEAFF. CDR3 in DNA: TGCGCCAGCAGCCAAGATTTGAGGGACATGAACACTGAAGCTTTCTTT.

This clonotype was counted many times. The rearrangement joins TRBV7-8 to TRBJ2-5; D possibly corresponds to TRBD1 (6 bases). Trimming removed 5 bases from V and 2 bases from J, with 15 bases in between. In germline, CDR1 is SGHVS, CDR2 FQNEAQ. The CDR3 spans 15 residues. The CDR3 DNA reads TGTGCCAGCAGCCTAGATGGGGGCAGGCAAGAGACCCAGTACTTC. It encodes CASSLDGGRQETQYF.

As to this clonotype: The conserved closing phenylalanine or tryptophan is absent in this CDR3, likely reflecting a read error. This CDR3 reads CASSLLGRVSTEAFL. The CDR3 DNA is TGTGCCAGCAGTTTGCTGGGCAGGGTAAGCACTGAAGCTTTCCTT. This chain uses TRBV12-3 or TRBV12-4 with TRBJ1-1; weak D call: TRBD1 (5 bases). V shed 3 bases and J shed 4 bases, with 15 bases lying between them. The CDR3 is made up of 15 amino acids.